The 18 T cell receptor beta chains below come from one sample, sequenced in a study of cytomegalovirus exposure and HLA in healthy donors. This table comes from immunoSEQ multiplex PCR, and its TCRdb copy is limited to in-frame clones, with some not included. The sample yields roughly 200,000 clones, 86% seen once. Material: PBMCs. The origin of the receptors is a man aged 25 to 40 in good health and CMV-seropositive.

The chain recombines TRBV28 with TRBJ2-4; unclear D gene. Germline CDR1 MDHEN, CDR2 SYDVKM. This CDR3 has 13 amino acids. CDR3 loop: CATGGPAKNIQYF. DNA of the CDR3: TGTGCTACGGGCGGACCGGCCAAAAACATTCAGTACTTC.

CDR3 in DNA: TGTGCCAGCTCCAGTGGCGATTCCTACGAGCAGTACTTC. Encoded protein: CASSSGDSYEQYF. The chain couples TRBV6-6 to TRBJ2-7, with no clear D. The V and J ends lost 8 bases and 1 base respectively, with 12 bases between them. The germline CDR1 and CDR2 sequences are MNHNY and SVGAGI (reference sequence). This CDR3 has 13 amino acids.

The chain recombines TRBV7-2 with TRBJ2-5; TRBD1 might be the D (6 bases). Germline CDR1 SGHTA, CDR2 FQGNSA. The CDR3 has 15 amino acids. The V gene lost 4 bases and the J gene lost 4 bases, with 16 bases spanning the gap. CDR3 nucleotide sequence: TGTGCCAGCAGCTCCACGCTATGGGGGCCAGAGACCCAGTACTTC. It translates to CASSSTLWGPETQYF. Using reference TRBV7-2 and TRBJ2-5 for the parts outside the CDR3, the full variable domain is GAGVSQSPSNKVTEKGKDVELRCDPISGHTALYWYRQSLGQGLEFLIYFQGNSAPDKSGLPSDRFSAERTGGSVSTLTIQRTQQEDSAVYLCASSSTLWGPETQYFGPGTRLLVL.

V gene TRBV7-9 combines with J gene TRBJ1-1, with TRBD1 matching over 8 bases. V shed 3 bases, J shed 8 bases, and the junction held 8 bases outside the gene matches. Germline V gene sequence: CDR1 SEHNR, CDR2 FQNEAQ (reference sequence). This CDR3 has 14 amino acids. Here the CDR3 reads CASSFTGGRAEAFF. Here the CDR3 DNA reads TGTGCCAGCAGCTTTACAGGGGGACGGGCGGAAGCTTTCTTT.

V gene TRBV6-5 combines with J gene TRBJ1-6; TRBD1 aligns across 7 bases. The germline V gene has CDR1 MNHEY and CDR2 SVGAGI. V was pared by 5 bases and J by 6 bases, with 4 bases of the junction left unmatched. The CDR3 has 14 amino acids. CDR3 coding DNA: TGTGCCAGCAGTACAGGGGTTGCTAATTCACCCCTCCACTTT. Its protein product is CASSTGVANSPLHF.

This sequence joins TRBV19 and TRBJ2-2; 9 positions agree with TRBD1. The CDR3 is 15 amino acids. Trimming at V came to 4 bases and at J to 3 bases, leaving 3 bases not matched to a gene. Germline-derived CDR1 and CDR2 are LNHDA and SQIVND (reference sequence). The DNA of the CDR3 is TGTGCCAGTAGTAAAGGACAGGGGTACACCGGGGAGCTGTTTTTT. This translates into CASSKGQGYTGELFF.

Written as DNA, the CDR3 is TGTGCCAGCAGCTTGGGCGTGGGGCCGGTTGATGAAAAACTGTTTTTT. Its translation: CASSLGVGPVDEKLFF. This chain joins TRBV5-6 and TRBJ1-4, with D possibly TRBD1 on 5 matching bases. This CDR3 has 16 residues. Germline V gene data show CDR1 as SGHDT and CDR2 as YYEEEE. V shed 0 bases and J shed 6 bases, with 15 bases lying between them.

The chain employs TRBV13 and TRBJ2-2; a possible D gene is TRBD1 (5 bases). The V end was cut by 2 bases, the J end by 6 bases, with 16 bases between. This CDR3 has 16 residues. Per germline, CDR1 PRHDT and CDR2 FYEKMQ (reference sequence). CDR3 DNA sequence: TGTGCCAGCAGCTTACTGGGGCGCGTCAATCCCGGGGAGCTGTTTTTT. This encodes CASSLLGRVNPGELFF.

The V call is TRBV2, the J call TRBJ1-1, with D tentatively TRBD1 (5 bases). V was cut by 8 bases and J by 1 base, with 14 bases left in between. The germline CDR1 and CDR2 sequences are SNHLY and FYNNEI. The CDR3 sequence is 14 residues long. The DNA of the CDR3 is TGTGCCAGCGCTGTTGCGGGGCCGAACACTGAAGCTTTCTTT. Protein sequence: CASAVAGPNTEAFF.

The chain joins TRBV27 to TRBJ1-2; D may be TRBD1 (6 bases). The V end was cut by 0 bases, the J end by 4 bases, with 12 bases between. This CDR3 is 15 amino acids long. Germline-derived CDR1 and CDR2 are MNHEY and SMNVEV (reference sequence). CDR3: CASSLSRTAAYGYTF. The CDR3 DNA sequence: TGTGCCAGCAGTTTATCCCGGACAGCTGCCTATGGCTACACCTTC.

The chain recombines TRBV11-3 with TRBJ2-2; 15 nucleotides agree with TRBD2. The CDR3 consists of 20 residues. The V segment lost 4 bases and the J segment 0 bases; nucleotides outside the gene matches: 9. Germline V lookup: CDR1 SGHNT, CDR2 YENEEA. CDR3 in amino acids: CASSSGLAGGVGTNTGELFF. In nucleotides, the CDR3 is TGTGCCAGCAGCTCGGGACTAGCGGGGGGTGTGGGGACGAACACCGGGGAGCTGTTTTTT.

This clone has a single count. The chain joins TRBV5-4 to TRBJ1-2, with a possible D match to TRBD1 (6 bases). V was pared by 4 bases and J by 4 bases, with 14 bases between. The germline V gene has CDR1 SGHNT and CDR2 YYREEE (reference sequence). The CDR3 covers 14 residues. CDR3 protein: CASSATGGLYGYTF. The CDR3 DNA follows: TGTGCCAGCAGCGCGACGGGGGGGCTCTATGGCTACACCTTC.

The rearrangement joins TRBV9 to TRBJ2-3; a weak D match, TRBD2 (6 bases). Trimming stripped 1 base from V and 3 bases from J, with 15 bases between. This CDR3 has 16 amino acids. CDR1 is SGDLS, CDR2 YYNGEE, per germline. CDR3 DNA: TGTGCCAGCAGCGTACTCGCGGGAATTGGAACAGATACGCAGTATTTT. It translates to CASSVLAGIGTDTQYF.

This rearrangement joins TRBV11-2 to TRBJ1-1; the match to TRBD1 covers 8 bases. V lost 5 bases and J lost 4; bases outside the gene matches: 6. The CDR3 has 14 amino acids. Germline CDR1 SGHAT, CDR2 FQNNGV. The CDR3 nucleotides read TGTGCCAGCAGCAAGGACAGGGCGCGCACTGAAGCTTTCTTT. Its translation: CASSKDRARTEAFF.

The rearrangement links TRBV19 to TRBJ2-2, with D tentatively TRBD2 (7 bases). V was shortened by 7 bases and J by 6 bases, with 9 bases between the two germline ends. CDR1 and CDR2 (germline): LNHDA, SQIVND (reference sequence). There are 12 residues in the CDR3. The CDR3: CASKGGAGELFF. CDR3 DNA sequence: TGTGCCAGTAAGGGGGGGGCCGGGGAGCTGTTTTTT.

CDR3 region: CASSLVVGRDMRLTEAFF. As DNA, the CDR3 is TGTGCCAGCAGCTTAGTGGTAGGACGCGACATGCGGTTAACTGAAGCTTTCTTT. J is TRBJ1-1 and V is TRBV5-8; D uncertain. V gave up 2 bases and J gave up 5 bases, with 25 bases separating them. This CDR3 is 18 amino acids long. Looked up from germline, CDR1 is SGHTS and CDR2 is YDEGEE.

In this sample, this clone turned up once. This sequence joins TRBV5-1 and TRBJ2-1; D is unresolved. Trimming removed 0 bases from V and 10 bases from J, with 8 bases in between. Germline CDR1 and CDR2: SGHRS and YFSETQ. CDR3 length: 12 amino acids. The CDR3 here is CASSLALAEQFF. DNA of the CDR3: TGCGCCAGCAGCTTGGCCCTGGCAGAGCAGTTCTTC.

This CDR3 is CASSFGPYEQYF. The CDR3, as DNA: TGTGCCAGCAGCTTCGGACCCTACGAGCAGTACTTC. The chain links TRBV5-6 to TRBJ2-7, with D unresolved. Trimming removed 2 bases from V and 2 bases from J, with 5 bases in between. Looked up from germline, CDR1 is SGHDT and CDR2 is YYEEEE. The CDR3 covers 12 residues.